This T cell receptor (beta chain) was obtained from a study of blood T cell repertoires in COVID-19. Germline trimming cut 10 bases from V and 6 bases from J; bases unmatched to any gene: 11. CDR1 SNHLY and CDR2 FYNNEI come from the germline V gene. The CDR3 spans 13 residues. The protocol was immunoSEQ multiplex PCR, while the TCRdb copy is restricted to in-frame clones and leaves out a portion. Here the sample spans around 90,000 clones, roughly 77% being singletons. The sequencing input was peripheral blood. The clonotype originates from a human donor in a cohort sampled during active COVID-19. This chain links TRBV2 with TRBJ2-5; 7 nucleotides agree with TRBD1. CDR3 residues: CANQDRDWQTQYF. Written as DNA, the CDR3 is TGTGCCAACCAAGACAGGGATTGGCAGACCCAGTACTTC.